These 16 T cell receptor beta chains originate from one sample sequenced in a study of T cell responses to AZD1222 COVID-19 vaccine. Some clones are missing from TCRdb's copy, which holds only in-frame ones; the method was immunoSEQ multiplex PCR. The sample records about 92,000 clones, 80% to 90% being singletons. This specimen consisted of peripheral blood, obtained on day 0 of AZD1222 vaccination. The source is an adult in good health.

V gene TRBV5-1 combines with J gene TRBJ2-7; 8 nucleotides agree with TRBD1. Germline CDR1 and CDR2: SGHRS and YFSETQ. The CDR3 extends over 14 amino acids. Losses at the gene ends were 4 bases for V and 3 bases for J; bases not matched to a gene: 6. This chain's CDR3 is CASSRTGSIYEQYF. The CDR3 bases are TGCGCCAGCAGCAGGACAGGGTCTATCTACGAGCAGTACTTC. Combining the CDR3 with reference TRBV5-1 and TRBJ2-7 gives the whole variable domain KAGVTQTPRYLIKTRGQQVTLSCSPISGHRSVSWYQQTPGQGLQFLFEYFSETQRNKGNFPGRFSGRQFSNSRSEMNVSTLELGDSALYLCASSRTGSIYEQYFGPGTRLTVT.

This clone was recorded once. V usage is TRBV7-2 and J usage is TRBJ1-2; 9 bases are shared with TRBD1. There are 16 residues in the CDR3. V shed 2 bases, J shed 2 bases, and the junction held 6 bases outside the gene matches. Germline V gene sequence: CDR1 SGHTA, CDR2 FQGNSA. The chain's CDR3 is CASSLSPQGANYGYTF. DNA of the CDR3: TGTGCCAGCAGCTTATCCCCACAGGGGGCGAACTATGGCTACACCTTC.

CDR3 sequence reads: CASSQVGAMGETQYF. Written as DNA, the CDR3 is TGCGCCAGCAGCCAAGTAGGAGCCATGGGGGAGACCCAGTACTTC. The rearrangement uses TRBV4-1 and TRBJ2-5; D is unclear. V dropped 1 base and J dropped 5 bases, with 14 bases sitting between them. There are 15 residues in the CDR3. Looked up from germline, CDR1 is MGHRA and CDR2 is YSYEKL.

The genes are TRBV10-2 and TRBJ1-6, with 9 bases that match TRBD1. Losses at the gene ends were 6 bases for V and 6 bases for J; bases not matched to a gene: 3. Germline V CDR1 and CDR2: WSHSY, SAAADI. There are 14 residues in the CDR3. The CDR3 nucleotides read TGCGCCAGCAGATGGGGACAGGGTAATTCACCCCTCCACTTT. The encoded protein is CASRWGQGNSPLHF.

The J gene is TRBJ2-7, the V gene TRBV19; perhaps TRBD1 as D (5 bases). There are 15 residues in the CDR3. Between the trimmed V and J ends, which lost 4 bases and 1 base, there was a span of 14 bases. Germline V lookup: CDR1 LNHDA, CDR2 SQIVND (reference sequence). The CDR3 sequence: CASSRDGDSSYEQYF. Written as DNA, the CDR3 is TGTGCCAGTAGTAGGGATGGTGACAGTTCCTACGAGCAGTACTTC.

This chain connects TRBV5-6 to TRBJ1-1, with 11 bases matching TRBD1. Germline V gene data show CDR1 as SGHDT and CDR2 as YYEEEE. This CDR3 comprises 15 residues. The V segment lost 5 bases and the J segment 3 bases; nucleotides outside the gene matches: 6. CDR3 sequence reads: CASSSGTGGDTEAFF. DNA of the CDR3: TGTGCCAGCAGTTCCGGGACAGGGGGGGACACTGAAGCTTTCTTT.

CDR3 sequence: CASSLSRGSSPSQYF. CDR3 nucleotides: TGTGCCAGCAGCTTGTCTCGGGGCTCCTCCCCTTCGCAGTATTTT. V usage is TRBV7-8 and J usage is TRBJ2-3; D is tentatively TRBD1 or TRBD2 (5 bases each). CDR3 length: 15 residues. The ends were cut back, 3 bases at V and 10 bases at J, with 20 bases in the middle. From germline, CDR1 is SGHVS and CDR2 FQNEAQ.

The genes are TRBV7-2 and TRBJ2-5; TRBD2 is a possible D gene (5 bases). Germline CDR1 reads SGHTA; CDR2 reads FQGNSA. The CDR3 loop spans 18 amino acids. The V gene lost 2 bases and the J gene lost 3 bases, with 22 bases spanning the gap. In DNA form, the CDR3 reads TGTGCCAGCAGCTTAACCCTGTCTAGAGGGCAGCAGAAAGAGACCCAGTACTTC. Translation gives CASSLTLSRGQQKETQYF.

This sequence joins TRBV5-8 and TRBJ2-5, with D possibly matching TRBD2 (5 bases). This CDR3 spans 14 amino acids. The ends were cut back, 0 bases at V and 4 bases at J, with 10 bases in the middle. Germline CDR1 is SGHTS and CDR2 is YDEGEE. The CDR3 DNA follows: TGTGCCAGCAGCTTGGGAAGAGGGCGAGAGACCCAGTACTTC. Its translation is CASSLGRGRETQYF.

This chain joins TRBV2 and TRBJ1-2; D is uncertain. Trimming took 6 bases from V and 7 from J, leaving 15 bases between them. The CDR3 loop spans 13 amino acids. Germline CDR1 reads SNHLY; CDR2 reads FYNNEI. This CDR3 is CASSERGVGGYTF. The CDR3 DNA reads as TGTGCCAGCAGCGAGCGGGGTGTCGGTGGCTACACCTTC.

V gene TRBV7-6 combines with J gene TRBJ1-2; 12 bases align to TRBD1. Per the germline V gene, CDR1 is SGHVS and CDR2 is FNYEAQ. J gave up 6 bases and V 5 bases, and 4 bases lay outside the gene matches. The CDR3 totals 14 residues. The CDR3 loop is CASSQGTGGNGYTF. The CDR3 nucleotides are TGTGCCAGCAGCCAAGGGACAGGGGGCAATGGCTACACCTTC.

This rearrangement joins TRBV5-1 to TRBJ1-1, with D possibly being TRBD1 (5 bases). This CDR3 is built from 13 residues. With 2 bases removed from V and 2 bases from J, the gap between germline ends came to 7 bases. Germline V gene sequence: CDR1 SGHRS, CDR2 YFSETQ. The CDR3 DNA follows: TGCGCCAGCAGCTTTGGACACAACACTGAAGCTTTCTTT. Residues: CASSFGHNTEAFF.

J is TRBJ2-2 and V is TRBV11-2, with 9 nucleotides matching TRBD1. Looked up from germline, CDR1 is SGHAT and CDR2 is FQNNGV. This CDR3 comprises 17 residues. The ends lost 4 bases at V and 7 bases at J; junction bases unmatched: 13. In nucleotides, the CDR3 is TGTGCCAGCAGCTACAACCCACGGACAGGGGAATACGGGGAGCTGTTTTTT. Its translation: CASSYNPRTGEYGELFF.

The J gene is TRBJ1-1, the V gene TRBV5-4; a weak D match, TRBD1 (6 bases). Germline loops: CDR1 SGHNT, CDR2 YYREEE (reference sequence). CDR3 length equals 15 residues. V was shortened by 3 bases and J by 0 bases, with 12 bases between the two germline ends. The DNA of the CDR3 is TGTGCCAGCAGCTCGGCACCAGGGGTGAACACTGAAGCTTTCTTT. Protein: CASSSAPGVNTEAFF.

This clone came up a few times. The V and J genes are TRBV5-6 and TRBJ1-5; D gene uncertain. This CDR3 is built from 15 residues. Germline CDR1 SGHDT, CDR2 YYEEEE. Trimming took off 0 bases at V and 1 base at J, with 8 bases between the two ends. CDR3 in amino acids: CASSLAATSNQPQHF. CDR3 in DNA: TGTGCCAGCAGCTTGGCTGCAACAAGCAATCAGCCCCAGCATTTT.

The chain joins TRBV27 to TRBJ2-4; tentative D call: TRBD2 (6 bases). CDR3 length: 15 residues. CDR1 and CDR2 from the germline V gene are MNHEY and SMNVEV (reference sequence). V lost 5 bases and J 5 bases, leaving 16 bases between the germline ends. CDR3 protein: CASSPLPPGENIQYF. DNA for the CDR3: TGTGCCAGCAGTCCCCTCCCTCCGGGAGAAAACATTCAGTACTTC.